These 22 T cell receptor beta chains were sequenced from one sample in a study of cytomegalovirus exposure and HLA in healthy donors. The study ran its PCR with 60 Vbeta and 13 Jbeta primers. Generated by immunoSEQ multiplex PCR, the TCRdb table keeps only in-frame clones and is missing some. Of fewer than 200,000 clones in the sample, more than 65% were seen once. Sequencing was done on a sample of PBMCs. These receptors were collected from a middle-aged woman in good health and CMV-seropositive.

V usage is TRBV11-1 and J usage is TRBJ2-7; 11 bases are shared with TRBD1. The J segment lost 0 bases and the V segment lost 2 bases, leaving 3 bases of the junction unmatched. The CDR3 runs 16 residues. The germline gives CDR1 SGHAT, CDR2 FQDESV (reference sequence). The CDR3 sequence is CASSLLGTGGSYEQYF. In DNA, the CDR3 is TGTGCCAGCAGCTTATTAGGGACAGGGGGCTCCTACGAGCAGTACTTC.

This chain connects TRBV4-3 to TRBJ2-1, with TRBD2 matching over 7 bases. Germline assignment: CDR1 LGHNA and CDR2 YSLEER. This CDR3 is built from 14 residues. The J segment lost 8 bases and the V segment lost 4 bases, leaving 8 bases of the junction unmatched. The DNA for the CDR3 is TGCGCCAGCAGCCTGAGGGTGGGGGGGTATGAGCAGTTCTTC. It encodes CASSLRVGGYEQFF.

The rearrangement uses TRBV5-1 and TRBJ1-6; D unresolved. The CDR3 runs 15 residues. Germline V lookup: CDR1 SGHRS, CDR2 YFSETQ. V was trimmed by 4 bases and J by 10 bases, leaving 18 bases between them. The CDR3 region has the DNA TGCGCCAGCAGCCCGGGGATACTCAAAATGTCACCCCTCCACTTT. This sequence encodes CASSPGILKMSPLHF.

As for this clone: The junction does not match germline at one end; this may be a read error. The chain is built from TRBV7-9 and TRBJ1-3; 10 nucleotides align to TRBD1. Germline values: CDR1 SEHNR, CDR2 FQNEAQ (reference sequence). The CDR3 consists of 18 residues. This CDR3 reads CSSSLQPGQGRHGHTIYF. The DNA of the CDR3 is TGTTCCAGCAGCTTGCAACCGGGACAGGGGCGTCATGGCCACACCATATATTTT.

Points on this clone: Other DNA sequences of this sample code for an identical CDR3. This sequence joins TRBV7-2 and TRBJ1-1; no clear D. The ends were cut back, 3 bases at V and 1 base at J, with 9 bases in the middle. CDR3 length: 14 residues. Per germline, CDR1 SGHTA and CDR2 FQGNSA. CDR3 amino acids: CASSLRSGNTEAFF. CDR3 nucleotide sequence: TGTGCCAGCAGCTTGCGGTCGGGGAACACTGAAGCTTTCTTT.

This rearrangement joins TRBV15 to TRBJ2-5; 10 bases match TRBD1. The CDR3 extends over 17 amino acids. Per germline, CDR1 LNHNV and CDR2 YYDKDF (reference sequence). Trimming cost V 0 bases and J 5 bases; bases outside gene matches: 9. DNA for the CDR3: TGTGCCACCAGCAGAGATATTGGGGACAGGGGAAGGGAGACCCAGTACTTC. Protein product: CATSRDIGDRGRETQYF.

This clone was detected only a few times. The V gene is TRBV29-1, the J gene TRBJ2-2, with D possibly being TRBD1 (5 bases). This CDR3 is 16 amino acids long. V was trimmed by 0 bases and J by 6 bases, leaving 17 bases between them. Per germline, CDR1 SQVTM and CDR2 ANQGSEA. The CDR3, as DNA: TGCAGCGTTGAAGATTGGCGACAGACAGATTCCGGGGAGCTGTTTTTT. As protein: CSVEDWRQTDSGELFF.

This chain's CDR3 is CASSPAGGVETQYF. The CDR3 DNA follows: TGTGCCAGTAGCCCGGCCGGAGGGGTGGAGACCCAGTACTTC. The V call is TRBV19, the J call TRBJ2-5, with D possibly matching TRBD2 (6 bases). This CDR3 comprises 14 residues. Germline V gene lookup returns CDR1 LNHDA and CDR2 SQIVND (reference sequence). With 6 bases removed from V and 5 bases from J, the gap between germline ends came to 16 bases.

The chain carries TRBV27 and TRBJ2-7, with 10 bases fitting TRBD1. V lost 5 bases, J lost 5 bases, and 6 bases stayed unmatched. Germline V gene lookup returns CDR1 MNHEY and CDR2 SMNVEV (reference sequence). The CDR3 spans 14 residues. CDR3 DNA sequence: TGTGCCAGCAGTGCTATTGACAGGGGGCACGAGCAGTACTTC. This translates into CASSAIDRGHEQYF.

V is TRBV19 and J is TRBJ2-2, with 7 bases matching TRBD2. Per the germline V gene, CDR1 is LNHDA and CDR2 is SQIVND (reference sequence). The CDR3 covers 16 residues. Trimming cost V 6 bases and J 4 bases; bases outside gene matches: 11. The chain's CDR3 is CASRGAGTTLTGELFF. The CDR3 coding sequence is TGTGCCAGTAGGGGCGCTGGGACTACCCTCACCGGGGAGCTGTTTTTT.

J is TRBJ2-1 and V is TRBV5-4; D gene uncertain. Deletions cut 0 bases from V and 1 base from J, with 5 bases between. There are 14 residues in the CDR3. The germline V gene has CDR1 SGHNT and CDR2 YYREEE (reference sequence). The CDR3 reads CASSLDSSYNEQFF. For the CDR3, the DNA is TGTGCCAGCAGCTTGGATAGTTCCTACAATGAGCAGTTCTTC.

J is TRBJ2-1 and V is TRBV20-1; weak D call: TRBD2 (5 bases). The CDR3 contains 11 residues. Germline V lookup: CDR1 DFQATT, CDR2 SNEGSKA (reference sequence). CDR3 DNA: TGCAGCGGGATCTCCTACAATGAGCAGTTCTTC. This translates into CSGISYNEQFF.

The chain has TRBV2 and TRBJ2-5; TRBD2 agrees at 11 bases. V lost 10 bases, J lost 5 bases, and 12 bases stayed unmatched. Germline V CDR1 and CDR2: SNHLY, FYNNEI. This CDR3 region has 15 residues. The CDR3: CATGTSGVRGETQYF. CDR3 DNA: TGTGCCACGGGGACTAGCGGAGTGCGGGGCGAGACCCAGTACTTC. The variable domain in full, with the rest retrieved from reference TRBV2 and TRBJ2-5, is EPEVTQTPSHQVTQMGQEVILRCVPISNHLYFYWYRQILGQKVEFLVSFYNNEISEKSEIFDDQFSVERPDGSNFTLKIRSTKLEDSAMYFCATGTSGVRGETQYFGPGTRLLVL.

The V gene is TRBV7-2, the J gene TRBJ1-1; maybe TRBD1 (6 bases). Trimming took 2 bases from V and 8 from J, leaving 9 bases between them. The CDR3 has 12 amino acids. Germline lookup yields CDR1 SGHTA and CDR2 FQGNSA. The CDR3 spells CASSLRGTEAFF. The CDR3 coding sequence is TGTGCCAGCAGCTTAAGGGGGACGGAAGCTTTCTTT.

This clone was observed a handful of times. J is TRBJ1-2 and V is TRBV4-1; D possibly corresponds to TRBD1 (6 bases). The CDR3 is 16 amino acids. Deletions cut 1 base from V and 4 bases from J, with 16 bases between. From germline, CDR1 is MGHRA and CDR2 YSYEKL. CDR3 DNA: TGCGCCAGCAGCCAAGTAGGGGGACCCGTGGGCTATGGCTACACCTTC. It codes for CASSQVGGPVGYGYTF.

The rearrangement joins TRBV5-6 to TRBJ2-3; TRBD2 might be the D (6 bases). Trimming cost V 2 bases and J 3 bases, with 13 bases left between them. The CDR3 contains 15 residues. Germline V gene data show CDR1 as SGHDT and CDR2 as YYEEEE. The CDR3 sequence is CASSLVGGETDTQYF. CDR3 in DNA: TGTGCCAGCAGCTTAGTCGGAGGGGAGACAGATACGCAGTATTTT.

This clone was seen only a few times. The gene calls are TRBV6-6 and TRBJ2-3; the match to TRBD2 covers 7 bases. The germline V gene has CDR1 MNHNY and CDR2 SVGAGI (reference sequence). This CDR3 is built from 16 residues. J lost 6 bases, V lost 4 bases, and 13 bases had no gene match. CDR3 sequence: CASSSMGSGIGDTQYF. CDR3 nucleotide sequence: TGTGCCAGCAGTTCAATGGGCAGCGGGATTGGGGATACGCAGTATTTT.

The chain employs TRBV4-3 and TRBJ1-1, with 10 bases matching TRBD1. From germline, CDR1 is LGHNA and CDR2 YSLEER. This CDR3 contains 14 residues. Trimming cost V 1 base and J 10 bases; bases outside gene matches: 6. CDR3 DNA: TGCGCCAGCAGCCAAGGGACAGGGGGTGGTTTAGCTTTCTTT. This gives the protein CASSQGTGGGLAFF.

This clone was seen once. The chain recombines TRBV5-4 with TRBJ1-6; 11 nucleotides align to TRBD1. The germline V gene encodes CDR1 SGHNT and CDR2 YYREEE (reference sequence). This CDR3 is built from 15 residues. V gave up 5 bases and J gave up 13 bases; unmatched junction bases: 11. In DNA, the CDR3 is TGTGCCAGCAGGTCGACCGGGACAGGGGGGGAGCCCCTCCACTTT. Protein product: CASRSTGTGGEPLHF.

This chain connects TRBV25-1 to TRBJ2-2; 8 bases agree with TRBD2. Germline V CDR1 and CDR2: MGHDK, SYGVNS. The CDR3 consists of 16 residues. The V gene end was trimmed by 3 bases and the J gene end by 0 bases; junction bases not matched to a gene: 3. In nucleotides, the CDR3 is TGTGCCAGCAGTGATTTTAGCGGGACGAACACCGGGGAGCTGTTTTTT. This gives the protein CASSDFSGTNTGELFF.

The chain couples TRBV4-3 to TRBJ2-5; D not certain. The germline V gene encodes CDR1 LGHNA and CDR2 YSLEER. CDR3 size: 18 residues. Trimming cost V 4 bases and J 0 bases, with 21 bases left between them. The CDR3 bases are TGCGCCAGCAGCCTTCGAAGAGGCTCCTACGAGTACCAAGAGACCCAGTACTTC. Encoded protein: CASSLRRGSYEYQETQYF.

The chain joins TRBV7-2 to TRBJ1-1, with 7 bases matching TRBD1. The CDR3 is 14 amino acids. The trim removed 2 bases at V and 4 bases at J, leaving 4 bases unmatched. Germline V lookup: CDR1 SGHTA, CDR2 FQGNSA. As DNA, the CDR3 is TGTGCCAGCAGCTTATTTCAGGGGGTCACTGAAGCTTTCTTT. Translated, it gives CASSLFQGVTEAFF.